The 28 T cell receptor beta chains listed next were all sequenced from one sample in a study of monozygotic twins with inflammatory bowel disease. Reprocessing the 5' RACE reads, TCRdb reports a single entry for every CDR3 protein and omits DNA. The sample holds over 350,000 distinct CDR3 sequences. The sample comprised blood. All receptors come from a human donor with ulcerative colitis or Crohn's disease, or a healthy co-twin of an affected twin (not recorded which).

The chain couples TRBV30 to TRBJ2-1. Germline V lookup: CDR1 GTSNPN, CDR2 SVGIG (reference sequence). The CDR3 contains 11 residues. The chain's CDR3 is CAWSVLGKQFF.

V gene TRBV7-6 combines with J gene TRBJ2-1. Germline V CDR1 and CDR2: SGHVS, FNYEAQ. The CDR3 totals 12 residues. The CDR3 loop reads CASSLGQFEQFF.

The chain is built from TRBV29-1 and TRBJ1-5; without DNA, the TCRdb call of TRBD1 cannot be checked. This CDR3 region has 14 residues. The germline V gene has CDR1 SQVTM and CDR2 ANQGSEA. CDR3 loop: CSAQGGPGDQPQHF.

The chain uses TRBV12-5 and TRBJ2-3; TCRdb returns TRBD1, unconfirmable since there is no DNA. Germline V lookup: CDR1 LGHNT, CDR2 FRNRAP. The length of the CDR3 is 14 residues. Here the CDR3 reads CASAQGQGSDTQYF.

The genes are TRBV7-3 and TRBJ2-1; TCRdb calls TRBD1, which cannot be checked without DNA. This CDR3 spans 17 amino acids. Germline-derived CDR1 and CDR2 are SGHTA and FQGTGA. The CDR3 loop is CASSLDPRTSNYNEQFF.

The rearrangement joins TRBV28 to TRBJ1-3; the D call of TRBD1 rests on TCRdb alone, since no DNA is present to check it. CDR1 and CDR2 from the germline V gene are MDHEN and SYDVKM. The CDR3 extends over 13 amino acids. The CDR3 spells CASSSGNGNTIYF.

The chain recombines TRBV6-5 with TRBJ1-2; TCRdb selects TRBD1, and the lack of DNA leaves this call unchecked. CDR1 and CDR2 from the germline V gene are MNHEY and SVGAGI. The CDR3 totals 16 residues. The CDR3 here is CASSYLPGHGNYGYTF.

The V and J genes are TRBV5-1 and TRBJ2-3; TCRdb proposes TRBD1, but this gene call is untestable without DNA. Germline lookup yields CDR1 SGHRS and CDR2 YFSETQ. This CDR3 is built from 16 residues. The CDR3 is CASSLSWGQGLDTQYF.

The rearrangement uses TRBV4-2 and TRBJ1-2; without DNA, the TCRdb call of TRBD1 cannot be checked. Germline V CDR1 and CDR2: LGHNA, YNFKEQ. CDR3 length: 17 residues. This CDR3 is CASSRVMGGTEDYGYTF.

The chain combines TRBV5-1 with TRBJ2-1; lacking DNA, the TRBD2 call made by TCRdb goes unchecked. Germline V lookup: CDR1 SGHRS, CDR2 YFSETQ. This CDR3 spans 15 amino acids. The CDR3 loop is CASSPIAGGSDEQFF.

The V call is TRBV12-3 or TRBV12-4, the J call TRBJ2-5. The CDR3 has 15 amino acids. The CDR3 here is CASSLVGPLQETQYF.

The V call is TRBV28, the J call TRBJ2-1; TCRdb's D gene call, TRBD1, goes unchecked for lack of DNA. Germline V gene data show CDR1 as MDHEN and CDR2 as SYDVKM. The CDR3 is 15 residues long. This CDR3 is CASLPGQGNYNEQFF.

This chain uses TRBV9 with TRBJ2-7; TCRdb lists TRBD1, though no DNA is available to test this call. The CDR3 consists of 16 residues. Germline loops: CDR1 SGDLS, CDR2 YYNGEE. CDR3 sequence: CASSGNRESSSYEQYF.

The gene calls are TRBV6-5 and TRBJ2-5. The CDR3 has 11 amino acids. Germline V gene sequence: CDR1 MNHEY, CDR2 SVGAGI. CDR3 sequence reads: CAAGDQETQYF.

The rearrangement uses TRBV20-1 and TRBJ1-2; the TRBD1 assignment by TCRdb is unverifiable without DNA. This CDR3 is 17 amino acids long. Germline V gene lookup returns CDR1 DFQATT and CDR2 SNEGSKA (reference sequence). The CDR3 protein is CSARDRGGDDWNYGYTF.

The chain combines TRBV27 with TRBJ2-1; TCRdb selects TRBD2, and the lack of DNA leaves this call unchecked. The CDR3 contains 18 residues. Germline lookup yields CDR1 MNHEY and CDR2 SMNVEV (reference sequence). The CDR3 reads CASSPWGLAGGSYNEQFF.

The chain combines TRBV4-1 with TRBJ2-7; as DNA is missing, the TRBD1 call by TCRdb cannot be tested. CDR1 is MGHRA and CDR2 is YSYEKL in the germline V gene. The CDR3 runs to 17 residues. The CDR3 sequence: CASSRSLGGGASYEQYF.

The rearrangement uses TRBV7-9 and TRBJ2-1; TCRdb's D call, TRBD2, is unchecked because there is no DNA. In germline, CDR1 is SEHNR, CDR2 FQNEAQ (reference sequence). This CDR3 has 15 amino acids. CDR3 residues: CASSYPGLGYNEQFF.

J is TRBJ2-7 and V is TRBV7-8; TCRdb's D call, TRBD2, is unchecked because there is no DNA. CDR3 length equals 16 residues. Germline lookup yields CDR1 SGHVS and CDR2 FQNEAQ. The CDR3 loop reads CASSPLQPGASYEQYF.

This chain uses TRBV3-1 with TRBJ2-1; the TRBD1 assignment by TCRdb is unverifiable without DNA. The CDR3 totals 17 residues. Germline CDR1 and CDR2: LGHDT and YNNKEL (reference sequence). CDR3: CASSLSPLDRPYNEQFF.

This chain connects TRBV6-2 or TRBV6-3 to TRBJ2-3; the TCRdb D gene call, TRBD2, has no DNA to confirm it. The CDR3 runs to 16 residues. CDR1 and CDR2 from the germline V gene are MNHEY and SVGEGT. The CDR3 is CASSYLAGLSTDTQYF.

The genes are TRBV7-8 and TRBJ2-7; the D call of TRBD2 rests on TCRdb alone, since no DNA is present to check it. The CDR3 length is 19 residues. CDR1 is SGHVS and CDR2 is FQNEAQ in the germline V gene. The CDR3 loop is CASSLGVASGGAVFYEQYF.

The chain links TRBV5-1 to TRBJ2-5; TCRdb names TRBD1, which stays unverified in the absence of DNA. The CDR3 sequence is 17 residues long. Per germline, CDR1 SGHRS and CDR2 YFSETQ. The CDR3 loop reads CASSPGQGPISQETQYF.

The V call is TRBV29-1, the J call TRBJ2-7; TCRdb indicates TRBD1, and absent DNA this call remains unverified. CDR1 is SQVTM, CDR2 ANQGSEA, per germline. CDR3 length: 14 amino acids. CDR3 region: CSVAGDRLSYEQYF.

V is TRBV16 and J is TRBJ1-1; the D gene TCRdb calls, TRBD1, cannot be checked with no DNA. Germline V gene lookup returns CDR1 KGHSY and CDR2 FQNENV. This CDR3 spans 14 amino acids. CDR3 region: CASSQSRGTAEAFF.

Here the CDR3 reads CASSLDGQGASPLHF. The rearrangement joins TRBV5-1 to TRBJ1-6; TCRdb returns TRBD1, unconfirmable since there is no DNA. CDR1 is SGHRS, CDR2 YFSETQ, per germline. This CDR3 comprises 15 residues.

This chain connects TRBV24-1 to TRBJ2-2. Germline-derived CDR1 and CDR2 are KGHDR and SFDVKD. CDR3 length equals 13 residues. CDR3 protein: CATRDSNTGELFF.

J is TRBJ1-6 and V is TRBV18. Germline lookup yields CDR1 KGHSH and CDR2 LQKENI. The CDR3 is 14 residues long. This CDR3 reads CASSPTGVNSPLHF.